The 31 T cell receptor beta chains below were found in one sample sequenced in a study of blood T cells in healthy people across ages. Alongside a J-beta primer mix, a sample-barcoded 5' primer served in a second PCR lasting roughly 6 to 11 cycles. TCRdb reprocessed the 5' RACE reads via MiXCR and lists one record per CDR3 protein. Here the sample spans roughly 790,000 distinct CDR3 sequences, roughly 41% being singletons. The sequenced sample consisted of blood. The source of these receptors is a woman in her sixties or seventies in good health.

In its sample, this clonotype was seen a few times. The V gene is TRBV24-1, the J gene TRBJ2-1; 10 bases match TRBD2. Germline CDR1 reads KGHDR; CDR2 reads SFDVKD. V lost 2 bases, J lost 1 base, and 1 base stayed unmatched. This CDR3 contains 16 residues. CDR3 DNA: TGTGCCACCAGTGATTCTAGCGGGAGATCCTACAATGAGCAGTTCTTC. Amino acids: CATSDSSGRSYNEQFF.

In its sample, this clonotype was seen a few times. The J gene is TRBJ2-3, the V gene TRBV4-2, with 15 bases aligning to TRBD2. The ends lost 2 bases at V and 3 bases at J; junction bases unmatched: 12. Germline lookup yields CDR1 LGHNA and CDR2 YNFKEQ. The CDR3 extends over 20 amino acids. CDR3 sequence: CASSQNTWTSGRAVTDTQYF. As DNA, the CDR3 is TGTGCCAGCAGCCAAAATACTTGGACTAGCGGGAGGGCCGTGACAGATACGCAGTATTTT.

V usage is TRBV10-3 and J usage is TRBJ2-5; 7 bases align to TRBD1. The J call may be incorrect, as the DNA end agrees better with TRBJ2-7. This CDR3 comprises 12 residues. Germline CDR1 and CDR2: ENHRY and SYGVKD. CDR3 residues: CAISEDRDEQYF. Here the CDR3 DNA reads TGTGCCATCAGCGAAGACAGGGACGAGCAGTACTTC.

DNA for the CDR3: TGCAGTGCTAGAGCCAACAGGGGTAACTATGGCTACACCTTC. This sequence encodes CSARANRGNYGYTF. The chain recombines TRBV20-1 with TRBJ1-2; 7 bases are a match to TRBD1. Per the germline V gene, CDR1 is DFQATT and CDR2 is SNEGSKA (reference sequence). The trim removed 1 base at V and 1 base at J, leaving 3 bases unmatched. The CDR3 runs 14 residues.

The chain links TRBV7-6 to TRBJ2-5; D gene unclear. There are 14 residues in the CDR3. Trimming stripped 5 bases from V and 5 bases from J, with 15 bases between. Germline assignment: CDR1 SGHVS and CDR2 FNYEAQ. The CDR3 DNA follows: TGTGCCAGCAGCCCTTCGAACGGCCTGGAGACCCAGTACTTC. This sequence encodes CASSPSNGLETQYF.

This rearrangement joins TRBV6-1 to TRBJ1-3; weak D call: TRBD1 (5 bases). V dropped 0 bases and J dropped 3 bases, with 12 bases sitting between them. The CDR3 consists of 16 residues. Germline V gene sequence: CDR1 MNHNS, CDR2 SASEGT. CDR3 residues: CASSEAAGTGGNTIYF. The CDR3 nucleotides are TGTGCCAGCAGTGAAGCGGCCGGGACGGGTGGAAACACCATATATTTT.

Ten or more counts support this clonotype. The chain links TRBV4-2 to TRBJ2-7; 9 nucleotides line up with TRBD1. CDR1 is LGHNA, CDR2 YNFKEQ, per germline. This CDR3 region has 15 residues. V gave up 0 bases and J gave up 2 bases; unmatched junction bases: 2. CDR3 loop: CASSQEGQGPYEQYF. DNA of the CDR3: TGTGCCAGCAGCCAAGAAGGACAGGGGCCCTACGAGCAGTACTTC.

The CDR3 region is CASSLAGTSVYNEQFF. For the CDR3, the DNA is TGCGCCAGCAGCTTGGCCGGGACTAGCGTCTACAATGAGCAGTTCTTC. This rearrangement joins TRBV5-1 to TRBJ2-1; 10 positions agree with TRBD2. This CDR3 region has 16 residues. Germline V gene data show CDR1 as SGHRS and CDR2 as YFSETQ. The trim removed 0 bases at V and 3 bases at J, leaving 3 bases unmatched.

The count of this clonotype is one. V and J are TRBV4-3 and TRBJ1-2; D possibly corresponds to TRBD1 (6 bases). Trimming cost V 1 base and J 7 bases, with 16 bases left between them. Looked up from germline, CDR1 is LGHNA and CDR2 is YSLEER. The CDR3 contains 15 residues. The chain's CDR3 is CASSQGYTGRSGYTF. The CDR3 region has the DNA TGCGCCAGCAGCCAAGGATACACAGGGAGAAGTGGCTACACCTTC.

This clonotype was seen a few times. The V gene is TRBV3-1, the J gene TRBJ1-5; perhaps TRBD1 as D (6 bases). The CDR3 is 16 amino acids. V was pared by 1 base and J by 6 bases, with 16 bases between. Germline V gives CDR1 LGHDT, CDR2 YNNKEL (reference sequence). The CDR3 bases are TGTGCCAGCAGCCAAGGGCCCCAGGGGCGGGGTCAGCCCCAGCATTTT. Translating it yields CASSQGPQGRGQPQHF.

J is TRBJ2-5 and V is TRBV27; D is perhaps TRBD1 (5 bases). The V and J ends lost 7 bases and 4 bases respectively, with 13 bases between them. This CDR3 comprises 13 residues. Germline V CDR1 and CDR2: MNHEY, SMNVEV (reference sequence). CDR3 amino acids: CASKKGQGETQYF. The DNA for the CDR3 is TGTGCCAGCAAGAAGGGCCAGGGAGAGACCCAGTACTTC.

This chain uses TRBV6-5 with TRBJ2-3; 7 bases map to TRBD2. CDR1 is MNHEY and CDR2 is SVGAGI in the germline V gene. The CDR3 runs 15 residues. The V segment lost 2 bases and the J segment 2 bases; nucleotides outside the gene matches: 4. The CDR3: CASSYGGRATDTQYF. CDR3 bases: TGTGCCAGCAGTTACGGCGGGAGAGCCACAGATACGCAGTATTTT.

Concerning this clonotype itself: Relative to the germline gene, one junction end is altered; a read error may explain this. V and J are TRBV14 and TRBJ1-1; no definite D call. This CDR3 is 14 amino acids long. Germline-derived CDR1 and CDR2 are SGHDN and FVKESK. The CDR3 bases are TGTGCCGGCAGCCAAGCCCCAAGTAGCACTGAAGCTTTCTTT. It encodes CAGSQAPSSTEAFF. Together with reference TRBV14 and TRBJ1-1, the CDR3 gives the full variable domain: EAGVTQFPSHSVIEKGQTVTLRCDPISGHDNLYWYRRVMGKEIKFLLHFVKESKQDESGMPNNRFLAERTGGTYSTLKVQPAELEDSGVYFCAGSQAPSSTEAFFGQGTRLTVV.

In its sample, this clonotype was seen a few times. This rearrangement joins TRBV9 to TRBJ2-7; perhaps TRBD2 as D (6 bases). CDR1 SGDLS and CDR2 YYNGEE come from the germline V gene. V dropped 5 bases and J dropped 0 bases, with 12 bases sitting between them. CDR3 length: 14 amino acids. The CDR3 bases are TGTGCCAGCAGAACTAGCACGAGCTCCTACGAGCAGTACTTC. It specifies CASRTSTSSYEQYF.

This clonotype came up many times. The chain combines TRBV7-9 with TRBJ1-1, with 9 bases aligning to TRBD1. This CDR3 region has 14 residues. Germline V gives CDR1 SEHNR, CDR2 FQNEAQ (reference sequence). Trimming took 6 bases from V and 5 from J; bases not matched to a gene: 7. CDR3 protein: CASSPQGAGTEAFF. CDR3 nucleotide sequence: TGTGCCAGCAGTCCACAGGGGGCTGGAACTGAAGCTTTCTTT.

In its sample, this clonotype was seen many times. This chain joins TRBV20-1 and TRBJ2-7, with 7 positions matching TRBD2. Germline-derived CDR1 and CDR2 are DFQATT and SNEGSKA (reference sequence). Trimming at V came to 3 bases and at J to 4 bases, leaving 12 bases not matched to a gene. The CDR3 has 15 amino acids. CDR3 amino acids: CSASGGGRTIYEQYF. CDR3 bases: TGCAGTGCTAGTGGAGGCGGGAGAACCATTTACGAGCAGTACTTC.

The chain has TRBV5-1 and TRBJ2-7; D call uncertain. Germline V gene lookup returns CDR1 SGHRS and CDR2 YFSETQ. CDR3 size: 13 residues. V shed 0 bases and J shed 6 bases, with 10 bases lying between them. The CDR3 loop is CASSLGQDTEQYF. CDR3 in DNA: TGCGCCAGCAGCTTGGGACAAGACACCGAGCAGTACTTC.

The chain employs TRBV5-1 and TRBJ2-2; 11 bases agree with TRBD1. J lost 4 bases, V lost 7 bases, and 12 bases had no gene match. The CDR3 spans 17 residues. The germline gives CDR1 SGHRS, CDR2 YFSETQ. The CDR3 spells CASHRGQGAVGTGELFF. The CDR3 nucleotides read TGCGCCAGCCACCGAGGACAGGGGGCGGTCGGCACCGGGGAGCTGTTTTTT.

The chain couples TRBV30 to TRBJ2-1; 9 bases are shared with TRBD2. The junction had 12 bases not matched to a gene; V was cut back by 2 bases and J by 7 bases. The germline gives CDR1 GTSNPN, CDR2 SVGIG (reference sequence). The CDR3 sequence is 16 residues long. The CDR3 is CAWSTRGGPRHNEQFF. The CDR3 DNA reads TGTGCCTGGAGTACGCGGGGGGGCCCTCGGCATAATGAGCAGTTCTTC.

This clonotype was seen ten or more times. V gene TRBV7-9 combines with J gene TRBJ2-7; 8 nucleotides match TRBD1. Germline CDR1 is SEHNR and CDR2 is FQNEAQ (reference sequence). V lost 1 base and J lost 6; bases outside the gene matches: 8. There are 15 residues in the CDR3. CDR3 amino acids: CASSLEGGQDGEQYF. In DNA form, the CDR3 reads TGTGCCAGCAGCTTAGAGGGGGGACAGGATGGCGAGCAGTACTTC.

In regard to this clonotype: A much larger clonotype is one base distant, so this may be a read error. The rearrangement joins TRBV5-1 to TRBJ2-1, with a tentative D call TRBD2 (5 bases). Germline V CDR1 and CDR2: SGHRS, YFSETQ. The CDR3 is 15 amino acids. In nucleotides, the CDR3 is TGCGCCAGCAACTTGGGCGGGTCGCCGAACAATGAGCAGTTCTTC. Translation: CASNLGGSPNNEQFF.

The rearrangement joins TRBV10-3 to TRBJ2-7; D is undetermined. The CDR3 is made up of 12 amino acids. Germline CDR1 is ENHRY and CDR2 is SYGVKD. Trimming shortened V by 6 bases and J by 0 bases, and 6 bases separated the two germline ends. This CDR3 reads CAISSGSYEQYF. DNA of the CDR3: TGTGCCATCAGCTCTGGCTCCTACGAGCAGTACTTC.

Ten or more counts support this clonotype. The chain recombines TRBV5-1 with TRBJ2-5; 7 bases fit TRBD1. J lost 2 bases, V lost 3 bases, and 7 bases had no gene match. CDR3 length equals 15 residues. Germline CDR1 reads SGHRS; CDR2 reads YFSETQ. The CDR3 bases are TGCGCCAGCAGCTCACTACCGGGACAGCAAGAGACCCAGTACTTC. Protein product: CASSSLPGQQETQYF.

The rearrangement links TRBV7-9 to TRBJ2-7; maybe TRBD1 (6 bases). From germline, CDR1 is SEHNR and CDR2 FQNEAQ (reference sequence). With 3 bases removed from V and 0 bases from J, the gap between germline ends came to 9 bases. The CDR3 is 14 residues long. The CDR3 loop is CASSFGQPSYEQYF. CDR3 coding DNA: TGTGCCAGCAGCTTTGGACAGCCCTCCTACGAGCAGTACTTC.

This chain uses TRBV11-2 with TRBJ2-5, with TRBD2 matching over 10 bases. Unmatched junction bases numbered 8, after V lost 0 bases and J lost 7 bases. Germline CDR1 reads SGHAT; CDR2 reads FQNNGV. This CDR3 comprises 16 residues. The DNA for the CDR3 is TGTGCCAGCAGCTTAGATCGACTAGCGGGTGTGGCGACCCAGTACTTC. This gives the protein CASSLDRLAGVATQYF.

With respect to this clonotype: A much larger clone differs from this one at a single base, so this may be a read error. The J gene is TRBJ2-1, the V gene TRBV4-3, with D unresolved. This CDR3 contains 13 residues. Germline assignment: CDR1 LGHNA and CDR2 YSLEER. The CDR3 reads CASSQEVSNKQFF. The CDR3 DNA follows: TGCGCCAGCAGCCAAGAAGTCAGCAATAAGCAGTTCTTC.

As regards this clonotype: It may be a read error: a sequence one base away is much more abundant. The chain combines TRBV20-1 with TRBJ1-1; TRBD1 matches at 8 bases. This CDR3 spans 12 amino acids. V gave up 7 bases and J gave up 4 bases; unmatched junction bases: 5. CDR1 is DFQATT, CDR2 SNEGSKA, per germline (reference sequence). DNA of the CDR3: TGCAGTGTAGGGACAGGACCCACTGAAGCTTTCTTT. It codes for CSVGTGPTEAFF.

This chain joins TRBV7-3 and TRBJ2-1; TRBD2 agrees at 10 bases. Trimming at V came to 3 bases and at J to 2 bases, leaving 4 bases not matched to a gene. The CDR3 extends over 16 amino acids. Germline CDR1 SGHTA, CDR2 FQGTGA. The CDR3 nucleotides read TGTGCCAGCAGCTTCGATAGCGGGAGGACCTACAATGAGCAGTTCTTC. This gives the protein CASSFDSGRTYNEQFF.

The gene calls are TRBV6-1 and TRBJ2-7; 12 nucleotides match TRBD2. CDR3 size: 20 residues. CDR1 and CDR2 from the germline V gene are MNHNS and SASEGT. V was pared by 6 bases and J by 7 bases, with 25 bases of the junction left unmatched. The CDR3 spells CASSPSGRLAGGPGKNEQYF. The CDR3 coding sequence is TGTGCCAGCAGCCCGTCGGGTCGGCTAGCGGGAGGGCCAGGAAAAAATGAGCAGTACTTC.

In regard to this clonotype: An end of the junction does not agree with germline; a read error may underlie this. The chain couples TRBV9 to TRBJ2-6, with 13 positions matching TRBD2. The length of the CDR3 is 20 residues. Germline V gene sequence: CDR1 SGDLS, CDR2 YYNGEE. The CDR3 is CASSDETSGGWNLGANVLTF. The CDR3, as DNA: TGTGCCAGCAGCGACGAGACTAGCGGGGGGTGGAACCTCGGGGCAAACGTCCTGACTTTC.

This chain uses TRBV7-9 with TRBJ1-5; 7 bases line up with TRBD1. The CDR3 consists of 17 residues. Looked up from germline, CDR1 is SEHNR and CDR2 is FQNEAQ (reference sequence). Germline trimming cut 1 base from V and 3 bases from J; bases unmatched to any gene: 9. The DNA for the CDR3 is TGTGCCAGCAGCTTAGGGGCAGGGGGGGATAACAATCAGCCCCAGCATTTT. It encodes CASSLGAGGDNNQPQHF.